This T cell receptor (beta chain) stems from a study of human T cells and chemical hapten exposure. The length of the CDR3 is 14 residues. Germline assignment: CDR1 LGHNA and CDR2 YSLEER. V was pared by 8 bases and J by 9 bases, with 8 bases of the junction left unmatched. In this sample, this clonotype turned up a few times. The time point here: patch test 3, about 24 weeks after DPC sensitization. Indicated treatment: therapeutic diphenylcyclopropenone sensitization with weekly scalp DPC. Blood collection took place prior to placing each patch test. People who gave samples had alopecia, were 18 to 70 years old, and were suitable for DPC. One entry per CDR3 protein, called by TCRdb with MiXCR from the RACE reads. The profile shows over 150,000 distinct CDR3 sequences, around a quarter of them singletons.

The specimen was whole blood, collected in connection with sensitization to the hapten diphenylcyclopropenone (DPC). The source is a woman aged 18-30 years with alopecia areata. Some clones in this sample may be carry-over from other donors' samples. The genes are TRBV4-3 and TRBJ1-6, with 9 bases that match TRBD1. The DNA of the CDR3 is TGCGCCAGCCGAGCCGGGACAGGGCGTTCACCCCTCCACTTT. Residues: CASRAGTGRSPLHF.